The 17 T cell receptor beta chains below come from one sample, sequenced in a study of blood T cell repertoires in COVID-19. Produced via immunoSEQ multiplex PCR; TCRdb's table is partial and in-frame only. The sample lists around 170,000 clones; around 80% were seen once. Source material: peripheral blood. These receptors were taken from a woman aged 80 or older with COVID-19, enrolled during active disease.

CDR3 DNA sequence: TGTGCCAGCAGCTCGGCAGGGCAGCTCAATGGCTACACCTTC. Residues: CASSSAGQLNGYTF. The chain carries TRBV5-4 and TRBJ1-2; D may be TRBD1 (5 bases). V shed 3 bases and J shed 6 bases, with 15 bases lying between them. The CDR3 loop spans 14 amino acids. Germline V gives CDR1 SGHNT, CDR2 YYREEE (reference sequence).

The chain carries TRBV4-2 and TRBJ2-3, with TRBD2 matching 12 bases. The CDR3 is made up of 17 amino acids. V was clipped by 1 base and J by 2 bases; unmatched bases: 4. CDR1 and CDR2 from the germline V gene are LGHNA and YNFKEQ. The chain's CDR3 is CASSQVGLAGLTDTQYF. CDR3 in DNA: TGTGCCAGCAGCCAAGTCGGACTAGCGGGGCTCACAGATACGCAGTATTTT.

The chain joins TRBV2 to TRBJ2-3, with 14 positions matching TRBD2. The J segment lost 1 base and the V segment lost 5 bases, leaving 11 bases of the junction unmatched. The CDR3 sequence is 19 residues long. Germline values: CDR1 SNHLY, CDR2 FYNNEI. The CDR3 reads CASSPPGLAGARGTDTQYF. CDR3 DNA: TGTGCCAGCAGTCCCCCGGGACTAGCGGGAGCAAGGGGCACAGATACGCAGTATTTT.

CDR3 region: CASTQRGQGRFYGYTF. The CDR3 bases are TGTGCCAGCACCCAAAGGGGACAGGGGCGTTTCTATGGCTACACCTTC. The V and J genes are TRBV6-6 and TRBJ1-2; TRBD1 agrees at 10 bases. The CDR3 is 16 residues long. V lost 7 bases, J lost 4 bases, and 12 bases stayed unmatched. Germline CDR1 and CDR2: MNHNY and SVGAGI (reference sequence).

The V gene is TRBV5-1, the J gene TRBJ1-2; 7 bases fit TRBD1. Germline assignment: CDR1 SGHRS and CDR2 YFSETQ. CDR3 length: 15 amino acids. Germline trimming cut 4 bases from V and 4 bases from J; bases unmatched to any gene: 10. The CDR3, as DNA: TGCGCCAGCAGCCCGAGGGGGCTACAGGTCTATGGCTACACCTTC. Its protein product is CASSPRGLQVYGYTF.

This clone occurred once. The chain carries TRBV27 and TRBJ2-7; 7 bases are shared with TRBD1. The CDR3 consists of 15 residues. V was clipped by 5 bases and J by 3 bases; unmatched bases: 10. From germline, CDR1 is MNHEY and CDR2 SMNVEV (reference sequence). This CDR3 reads CASSHNDRVRYEQYF. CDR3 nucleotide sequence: TGTGCCAGCAGTCATAACGACAGGGTGCGCTACGAGCAGTACTTC.

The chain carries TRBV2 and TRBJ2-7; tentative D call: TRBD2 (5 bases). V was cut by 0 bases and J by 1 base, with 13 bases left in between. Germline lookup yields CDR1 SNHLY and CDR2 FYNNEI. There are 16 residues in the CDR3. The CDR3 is CASSEAGRGPSYEQYF. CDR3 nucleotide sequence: TGTGCCAGCAGTGAAGCCGGAAGAGGGCCTTCCTACGAGCAGTACTTC.

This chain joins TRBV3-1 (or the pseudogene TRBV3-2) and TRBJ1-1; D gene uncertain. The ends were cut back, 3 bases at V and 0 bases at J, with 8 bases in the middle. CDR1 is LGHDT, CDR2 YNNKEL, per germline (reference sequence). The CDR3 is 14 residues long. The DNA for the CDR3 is TGTGCCAGCAGCCAGGCAGGTATGAACACTGAAGCTTTCTTT. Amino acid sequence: CASSQAGMNTEAFF.

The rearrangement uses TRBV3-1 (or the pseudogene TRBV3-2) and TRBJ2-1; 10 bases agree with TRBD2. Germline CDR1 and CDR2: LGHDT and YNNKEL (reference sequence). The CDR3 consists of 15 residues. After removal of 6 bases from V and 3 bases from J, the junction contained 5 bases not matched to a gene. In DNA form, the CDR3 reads TGTGCCAGCAGACGGACTAGCGGAAACTACAATGAGCAGTTCTTC. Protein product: CASRRTSGNYNEQFF.

The CDR3 sequence: CASSEVREKLFF. Written as DNA, the CDR3 is TGTGCCAGCAGTGAGGTTAGAGAAAAACTGTTTTTT. V is TRBV2 and J is TRBJ1-4; D gene ambiguous. With 3 bases removed from V and 8 bases from J, the gap between germline ends came to 7 bases. The CDR3 runs to 12 residues. CDR1 is SNHLY and CDR2 is FYNNEI in the germline V gene.

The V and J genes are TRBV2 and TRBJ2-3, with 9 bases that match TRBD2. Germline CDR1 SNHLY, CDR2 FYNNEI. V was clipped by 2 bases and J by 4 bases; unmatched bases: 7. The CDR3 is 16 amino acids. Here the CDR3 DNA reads TGTGCCAGCAGTGAATTTGGCGGGGGGGCCCCAGATACGCAGTATTTT. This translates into CASSEFGGGAPDTQYF.

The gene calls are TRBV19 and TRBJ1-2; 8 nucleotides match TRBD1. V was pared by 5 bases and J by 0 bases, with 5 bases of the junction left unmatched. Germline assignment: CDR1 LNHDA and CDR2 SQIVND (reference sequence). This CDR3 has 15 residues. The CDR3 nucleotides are TGTGCCAGTAGTTTCAAGACAGGGGCTAACTATGGCTACACCTTC. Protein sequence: CASSFKTGANYGYTF.

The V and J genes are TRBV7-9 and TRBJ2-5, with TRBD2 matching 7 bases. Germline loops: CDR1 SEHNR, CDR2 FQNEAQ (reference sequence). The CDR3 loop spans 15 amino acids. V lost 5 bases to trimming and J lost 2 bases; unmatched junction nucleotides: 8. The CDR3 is CASSQMGGSQETQYF. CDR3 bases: TGTGCCAGCAGCCAGATGGGGGGGTCTCAAGAGACCCAGTACTTC. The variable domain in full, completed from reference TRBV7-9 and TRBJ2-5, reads DTGVSQNPRHKITKRGQNVTFRCDPISEHNRLYWYRQTLGQGPEFLTYFQNEAQLEKSRLLSDRFSAERPKGSFSTLEIQRTEQGDSAMYLCASSQMGGSQETQYFGPGTRLLVL.

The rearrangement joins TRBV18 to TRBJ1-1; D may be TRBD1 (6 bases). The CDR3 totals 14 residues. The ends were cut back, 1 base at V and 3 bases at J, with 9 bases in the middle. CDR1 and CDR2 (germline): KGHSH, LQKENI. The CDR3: CASSPRQEDTEAFF. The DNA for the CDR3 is TGTGCCAGCTCACCACGACAGGAAGACACTGAAGCTTTCTTT.

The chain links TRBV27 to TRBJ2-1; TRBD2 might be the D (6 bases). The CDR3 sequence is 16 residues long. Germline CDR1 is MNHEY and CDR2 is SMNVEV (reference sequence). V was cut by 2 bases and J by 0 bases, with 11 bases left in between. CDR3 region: CASSLVAASSYNEQFF. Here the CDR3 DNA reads TGTGCCAGCAGTTTAGTAGCGGCCAGCTCCTACAATGAGCAGTTCTTC.

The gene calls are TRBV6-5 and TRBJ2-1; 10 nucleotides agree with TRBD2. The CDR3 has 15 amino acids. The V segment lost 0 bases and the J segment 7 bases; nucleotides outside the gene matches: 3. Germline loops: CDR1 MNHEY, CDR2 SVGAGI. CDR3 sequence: CASSYSSGGANEQFF. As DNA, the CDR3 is TGTGCCAGCAGTTACTCGAGCGGGGGGGCTAATGAGCAGTTCTTC.

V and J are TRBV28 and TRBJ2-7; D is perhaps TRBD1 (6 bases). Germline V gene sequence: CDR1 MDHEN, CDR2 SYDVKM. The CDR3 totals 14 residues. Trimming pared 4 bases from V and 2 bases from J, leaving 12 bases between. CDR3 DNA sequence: TGTGCCAGCAGTTACCCCGGACAGACCTACGAGCAGTACTTC. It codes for CASSYPGQTYEQYF. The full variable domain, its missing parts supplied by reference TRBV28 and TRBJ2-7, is DVKVTQSSRYLVKRTGEKVFLECVQDMDHENMFWYRQDPGLGLRLIYFSYDVKMKEKGDIPEGYSVSREKKERFSLILESASTNQTSMYLCASSYPGQTYEQYFGPGTRLTVT.